This T cell receptor beta chain was observed in a study of immune heterogeneity within non-small cell lung tumors. Study-wide context: There was 1 tumor not otherwise specified, along with some 10 non-squamous carcinomas and several squamous cell carcinomas.

Findings and limits, study-wide: High-frequency clones unique to single sites coexisted with identical dominant CDR3 beta clonotypes that recurred across tumor sites within a patient. Local T-cell clonality tracked local tumor mutational burden, showing a moderate yet significant relationship (R around 0.34). Some T-cell receptor beta clonotypes occurred at high frequency. These high-frequency clonotypes were largely distinct between individual patients.

Bulk tumor genomic DNA served as template, at around 600 ng per sample. Primary tumors were biopsied several times each, far apart, intraoperatively. Patients went through curative surgery, and their non-small cell lung cancer was untreated and newly diagnosed. By sample fraction, this clonotype is medium-sized. The antigen is not known. A first 10-cycle multiplex round used 32 V-gene and 13 J-gene primers on TCR beta CDR3. One entry per CDR3 protein, called by TCRdb with MiXCR from the multiplex PCR reads. This table has fewer than 8,000 distinct CDR3 sequences, around a fifth appearing once. The CDR3 spans 15 residues. The V segment lost 5 bases and the J segment 8 bases; nucleotides outside the gene matches: 10. The germline V gene encodes CDR1 MNHNS and CDR2 SASEGT.

The sequencing sample was made of lung tumor tissue. This clonotype originated in a man between 65 and 85 years old with non-small cell lung cancer. The chain combines TRBV6-1 with TRBJ2-1, with 9 bases that match TRBD1. The CDR3 nucleotides read TGTGCCAGCAGTACCGGGACAGGGCGAATCTATGAGCAGTTCTTC. This translates into CASSTGTGRIYEQFF.